The 5 T cell receptor beta chains below come from one sample, sequenced in a study of beta chain features in type 1 diabetes. The authors reverse transcribed all of the isolated RNA, so sequencing captured expressed TCRB transcripts. Here immunoSEQ multiplex PCR was the method, and the copy in TCRdb shows in-frame clones only, minus some. Here the sample spans 130,000 or so clones, roughly 10% being singletons. Antigens for these TCRs are unknown. General observations from the study: People with Type 1 diabetes carried modestly yet significantly shorter TCRB CDR3s in all four CD4+ subsets.

Sequenced: central memory CD4+ T cells from blood. These receptor sequences come from a man aged 25 to 40 with type 1 diabetes.

DNA for the CDR3: TGTGCCAGCAGTTACTCGAGACAGTCCGACACTGAAGCTTTCTTT. Translated, it gives CASSYSRQSDTEAFF. The chain carries TRBV6-5 and TRBJ1-1, with a tentative D call TRBD1 (5 bases). Trimming pared 0 bases from V and 3 bases from J, leaving 11 bases between. Per the germline V gene, CDR1 is MNHEY and CDR2 is SVGAGI. There are 15 residues in the CDR3.

The CDR3 reads CASSEQGANVLTF. The CDR3 DNA follows: TGTGCCAGCAGCGAACAGGGGGCCAACGTCCTGACTTTC. V usage is TRBV7-8 and J usage is TRBJ2-6; D gene ambiguous. Germline CDR1 SGHVS, CDR2 FQNEAQ. V was pared by 5 bases and J by 4 bases, with 6 bases between. This CDR3 has 13 residues.

This clone was found a few times. The chain combines TRBV2 with TRBJ2-7, with D possibly TRBD2 on 6 matching bases. V lost 7 bases and J 2 bases, leaving 18 bases between the germline ends. Germline CDR1 SNHLY, CDR2 FYNNEI. CDR3 size: 15 residues. This CDR3 reads CASTGGPALPYEQYF. In DNA form, the CDR3 reads TGTGCCAGCACCGGGGGACCTGCCCTCCCCTACGAGCAGTACTTC. The full variable domain, rest sourced from reference TRBV2 and TRBJ2-7, is EPEVTQTPSHQVTQMGQEVILRCVPISNHLYFYWYRQILGQKVEFLVSFYNNEISEKSEIFDDQFSVERPDGSNFTLKIRSTKLEDSAMYFCASTGGPALPYEQYFGPGTRLTVT.

CDR3 in amino acids: CASSLDRTAGGHEQFF. In DNA, the CDR3 is TGTGCCAGCAGCTTAGATCGAACAGCGGGGGGGCATGAGCAGTTCTTC. The chain employs TRBV11-2 and TRBJ2-1; 10 bases align to TRBD2. The CDR3 has 16 residues. V lost 0 bases and J lost 8; bases outside the gene matches: 7. CDR1 and CDR2 from the germline V gene are SGHAT and FQNNGV.

The V and J genes are TRBV5-1 and TRBJ2-3; D perhaps matches TRBD2 (6 bases). Deletions cut 1 base from V and 1 base from J, with 7 bases between. CDR3 length: 14 residues. Germline V CDR1 and CDR2: SGHRS, YFSETQ. The CDR3 sequence: CASSLSGGTDTQYF. In nucleotides, the CDR3 is TGCGCCAGCAGCTTGTCGGGGGGCACAGATACGCAGTATTTT.